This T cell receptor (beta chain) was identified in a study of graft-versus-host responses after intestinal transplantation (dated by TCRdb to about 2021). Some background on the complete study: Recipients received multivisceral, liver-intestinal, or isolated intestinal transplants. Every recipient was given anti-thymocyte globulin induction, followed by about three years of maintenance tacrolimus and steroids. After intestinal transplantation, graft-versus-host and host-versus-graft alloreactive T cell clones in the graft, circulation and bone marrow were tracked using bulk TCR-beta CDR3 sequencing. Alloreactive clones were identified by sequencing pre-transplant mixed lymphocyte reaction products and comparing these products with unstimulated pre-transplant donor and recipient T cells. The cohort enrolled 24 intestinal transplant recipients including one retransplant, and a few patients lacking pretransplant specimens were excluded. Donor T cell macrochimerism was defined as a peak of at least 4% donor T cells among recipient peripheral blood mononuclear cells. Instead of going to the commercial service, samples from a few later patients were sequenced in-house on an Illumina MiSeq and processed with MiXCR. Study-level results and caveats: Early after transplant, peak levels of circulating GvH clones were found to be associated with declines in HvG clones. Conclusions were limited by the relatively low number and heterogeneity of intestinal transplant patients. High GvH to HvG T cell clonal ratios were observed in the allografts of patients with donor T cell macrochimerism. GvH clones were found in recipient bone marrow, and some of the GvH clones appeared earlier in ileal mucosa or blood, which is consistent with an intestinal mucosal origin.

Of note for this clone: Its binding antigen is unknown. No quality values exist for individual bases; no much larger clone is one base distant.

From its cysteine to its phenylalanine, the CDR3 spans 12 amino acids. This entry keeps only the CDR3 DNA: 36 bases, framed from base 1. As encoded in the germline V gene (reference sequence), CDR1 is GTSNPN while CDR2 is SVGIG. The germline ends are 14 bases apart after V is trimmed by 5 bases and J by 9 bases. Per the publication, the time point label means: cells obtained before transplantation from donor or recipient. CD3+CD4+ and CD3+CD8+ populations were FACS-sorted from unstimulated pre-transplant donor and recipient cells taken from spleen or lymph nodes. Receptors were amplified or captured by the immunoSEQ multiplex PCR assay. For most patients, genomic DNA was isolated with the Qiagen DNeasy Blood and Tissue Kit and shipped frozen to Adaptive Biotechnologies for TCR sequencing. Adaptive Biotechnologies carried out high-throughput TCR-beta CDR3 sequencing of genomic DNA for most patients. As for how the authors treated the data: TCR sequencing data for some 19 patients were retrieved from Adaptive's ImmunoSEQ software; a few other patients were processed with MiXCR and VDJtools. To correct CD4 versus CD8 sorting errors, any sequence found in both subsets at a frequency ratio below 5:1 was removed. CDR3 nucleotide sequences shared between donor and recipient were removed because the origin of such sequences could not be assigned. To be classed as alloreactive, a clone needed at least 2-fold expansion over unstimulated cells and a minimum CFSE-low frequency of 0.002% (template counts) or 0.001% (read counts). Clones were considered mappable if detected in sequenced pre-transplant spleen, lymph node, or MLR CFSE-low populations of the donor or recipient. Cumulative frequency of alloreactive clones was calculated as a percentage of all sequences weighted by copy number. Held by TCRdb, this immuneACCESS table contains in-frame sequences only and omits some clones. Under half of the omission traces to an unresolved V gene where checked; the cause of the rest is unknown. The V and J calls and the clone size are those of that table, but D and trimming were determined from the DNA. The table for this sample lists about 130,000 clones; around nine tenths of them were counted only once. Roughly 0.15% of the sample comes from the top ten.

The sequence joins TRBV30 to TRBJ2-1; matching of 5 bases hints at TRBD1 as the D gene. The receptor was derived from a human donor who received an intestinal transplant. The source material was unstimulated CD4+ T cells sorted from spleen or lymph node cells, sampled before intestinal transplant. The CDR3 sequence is CAWDKAGFEQFF. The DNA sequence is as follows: TGTGCCTGGGACAAAGCAGGGTTTGAGCAGTTCTTC.